Presented here are 4 T cell receptor beta chains from one specimen sequenced in a study of CD8 T cells in Susac syndrome. RNA in amounts of about 0.5 to 1 ug was reverse transcribed with random hexamers. TCRdb re-analysed the immunoSEQ multiplex PCR reads in MiXCR, keeping a single row per CDR3 protein. Of more than 20,000 distinct CDR3 sequences in the sample, 85% to 95% were seen once. The sample consisted of CD8+ T cells from PBMCs. The receptors originated from a human donor in good health.

The chain recombines TRBV20-1 with TRBJ2-2, with a possible D match to TRBD1 (6 bases). Trimming stripped 6 bases from V and 3 bases from J, with 8 bases between. From germline, CDR1 is DFQATT and CDR2 SNEGSKA (reference sequence). The CDR3 covers 12 residues. This CDR3 is CSARGHTGELFF. Here the CDR3 DNA reads TGCAGTGCCAGGGGACACACCGGGGAGCTGTTTTTT.

The chain combines TRBV7-9 with TRBJ2-1; a weak D match, TRBD2 (6 bases). Trimming left V 1 base short and J 11 bases short, with 9 bases between. The CDR3 has 12 amino acids. From germline, CDR1 is SEHNR and CDR2 FQNEAQ (reference sequence). CDR3 region: CASSLEAGQQFF. DNA for the CDR3: TGTGCCAGCAGCTTAGAGGCGGGACAGCAGTTCTTC. Based on the CDR3 plus reference TRBV7-9 and TRBJ2-1, the full variable domain is DTGVSQNPRHKITKRGQNVTFRCDPISEHNRLYWYRQTLGQGPEFLTYFQNEAQLEKSRLLSDRFSAERPKGSFSTLEIQRTEQGDSAMYLCASSLEAGQQFFGPGTRLTVL.

This rearrangement joins TRBV3-1 to TRBJ2-3; TRBD2 matches 14 bases. V was pared by 4 bases and J by 4 bases, with 4 bases of the junction left unmatched. The CDR3 is 16 residues long. CDR1 LGHDT and CDR2 YNNKEL come from the germline V gene (reference sequence). CDR3 coding DNA: TGTGCCAGCAGCCCCCGGACTAGCGGGGGGCCAGATACGCAGTATTTT. The encoded protein is CASSPRTSGGPDTQYF.

The rearrangement joins TRBV3-1 to TRBJ2-1; perhaps D is TRBD1 or TRBD2 (5 bases each). Looked up from germline, CDR1 is LGHDT and CDR2 is YNNKEL (reference sequence). This CDR3 spans 16 amino acids. The V end lost 4 bases, the J end lost 8 bases, and 21 bases lay between the germline ends. The CDR3 spells CASSPLGVLTSYEQFF. DNA of the CDR3: TGTGCCAGCAGCCCCTTGGGGGTTTTGACCTCCTATGAGCAGTTCTTC.